This record concerns one T cell receptor beta chain sequence. Its antigen is not identified. These data come from a study of cytomegalovirus exposure and HLA in healthy donors. Study results and limitations: The presence/absence work took it that sequencing depth was about the same across donors. In a later analysis, common viral pathogens appeared linked to several of the most significant clusters.

This CDR3 comprises 13 residues. Deletions cut 6 bases from V and 10 bases from J, with 16 bases between. The germline gives CDR1 SGHVS, CDR2 FQNEAQ. With 60 Vbeta and 13 Jbeta primers, the PCR was carried out. This table comes from immunoSEQ multiplex PCR, and its TCRdb copy is limited to in-frame clones, with some not included. The sample has roughly 150,000 clones, about four fifths seen once; the top ten hold 1%. This clonotype was sampled from a man in his thirties or forties in good health and CMV-seronegative. The specimen was PBMCs. The chain uses TRBV7-8 and TRBJ2-1, with D tentatively TRBD2 (7 bases). CDR3: CASRLQGRDEQFF. Here the CDR3 DNA reads TGTGCCAGCAGGCTCCAGGGGAGGGACGAGCAGTTCTTC.